This TCR beta chain is drawn from a study of immune evolution from preneoplasia to lung adenocarcinoma. General study findings and limits: Top clone frequencies peaked in normal lung, apparently declining through invasive adenocarcinoma.

H&E slides confirmed each diagnosis, reviewed by two pathologists independently. Premalignant or tumor cells were enriched by macro-dissection after pathologic assessment. The germline V gene has CDR1 MGHRA and CDR2 YSYEKL. Germline trimming cut 2 bases from V and 4 bases from J; bases unmatched to any gene: 7. This CDR3 contains 16 residues. The method was immunoSEQ multiplex PCR; TCRdb's version includes in-frame clones alone and lacks a portion of them. The sample has about 41,000 clones, over 75% seen once. About this clone itself: Its antigen is still unknown.

The sequenced material came from FFPE invasive lung adenocarcinoma tissue. V and J are TRBV4-1 and TRBJ2-5; 10 positions match TRBD1. The TCR originated in a person between 60 and 69 years old with lung adenocarcinoma. The CDR3 coding sequence is TGCGCCAGCAGCCAATCCCGGGACAGGGGAGGAGAGACCCAGTACTTC. Amino acid sequence: CASSQSRDRGGETQYF.